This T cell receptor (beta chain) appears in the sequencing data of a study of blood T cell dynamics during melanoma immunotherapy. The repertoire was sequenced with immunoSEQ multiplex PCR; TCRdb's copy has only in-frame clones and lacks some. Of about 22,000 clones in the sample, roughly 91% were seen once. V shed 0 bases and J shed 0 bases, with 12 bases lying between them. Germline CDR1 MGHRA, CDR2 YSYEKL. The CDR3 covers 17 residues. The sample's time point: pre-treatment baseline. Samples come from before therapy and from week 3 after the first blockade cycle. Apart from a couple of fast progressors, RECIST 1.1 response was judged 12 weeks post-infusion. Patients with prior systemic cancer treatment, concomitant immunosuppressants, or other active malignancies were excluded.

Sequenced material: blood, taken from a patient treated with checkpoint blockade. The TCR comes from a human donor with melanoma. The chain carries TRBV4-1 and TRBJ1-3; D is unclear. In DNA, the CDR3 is TGCGCCAGCAGCCAAGATGGACTTTCGAGCTCTGGAAACACCATATATTTT. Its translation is CASSQDGLSSSGNTIYF.